Listed below are T cell receptor beta chains from one sample, sequenced in a study of T cell responses to AZD1222 COVID-19 vaccine. Data came from immunoSEQ multiplex PCR; TCRdb stores just in-frame clones and leaves some out. The sample lists approximately 100,000 clones, approximately 91% occurring once. The material sequenced was peripheral blood, taken on day 0 of AZD1222 vaccination. The receptor source for this set is an adult in good health. Each CDR3 is given with its conserved first and last residue. A D gene is named only where the DNA matches it firmly. Where a row states a size, it is once, few, many or the class of an expanded clone; other rows omit it.

j_call	d_call	clone_size	v_call	cdr3_nt	cdr3_aa
TRBJ2-2	TRBD1	NA	TRBV24-1	TGTGCCACCAGTGACCCCCCCGGGACAGGGGTAGCCGGGGAGCTGTTTTTT	CATSDPPGTGVAGELFF
TRBJ1-2	NA	NA	TRBV9	TGTGCCAGCAGCGTAGGACAAAAGACTAACTATGGCTACACCTTC	CASSVGQKTNYGYTF
TRBJ2-1	NA	once	TRBV7-8	TGTGCCAGCAGCCTGCCGGGGGCTGAGCAGTTCTTC	CASSLPGAEQFF
TRBJ1-2	NA	NA	TRBV6-5	TGTGCCAGCAGTCCCCTGTCTGTCCGGGGCCATGGCTACACCTTC	CASSPLSVRGHGYTF
TRBJ2-7	NA	NA	TRBV4-3	TGCGCCAGCAGCCAAGAGGGATACGGACGGGGAAGCTCCTACGAGCAGTACTTC	CASSQEGYGRGSSYEQYF
TRBJ1-2	NA	NA	TRBV6-5	TGTGCCAGCAGTTACTCGGCGAACTATGGCTACACCTTC	CASSYSANYGYTF
TRBJ1-2	NA	NA	TRBV19	TGTGCCAGTAGTATCGCAGGGATCGATGGCTACACCTTC	CASSIAGIDGYTF
TRBJ1-2	NA	NA	TRBV11-2	TGTGCCAGCAGCTTGTACGACGGCTACACCTTC	CASSLYDGYTF
TRBJ2-1	TRBD2	NA	TRBV3-1/TRBV3-2	TGTGCCAGCAGCCAAGAGCCTAGCGGGGGGACCCGCAATGAGCAGTTCTTC	CASSQEPSGGTRNEQFF
TRBJ1-3	NA	NA	TRBV4-3	TGCGCCAGCAGCTCCGCCGGGGTGGGTGGAAACACCATATATTTT	CASSSAGVGGNTIYF
TRBJ1-1	NA	NA	TRBV6-2/TRBV6-3	TGTGCCAGCAGTTACTCCTCGGACCGGGGTGCTGAAGCTTTCTTT	CASSYSSDRGAEAFF
TRBJ2-5	TRBD1	NA	TRBV7-9	TGTGCCAGCAGCTTAGACAGGGGACAAGAGACCCAGTACTTC	CASSLDRGQETQYF
TRBJ2-2	NA	NA	TRBV6-6	TGTGCCAGCAAAACTAGCCATAACACCGGGGAGCTGTTTTTT	CASKTSHNTGELFF
TRBJ2-1	TRBD1	NA	TRBV7-8	TGTGCCAGCAGCTTAGTGGTAATGTCCGGGACAGCGGTCAATGAGCAGTTCTTC	CASSLVVMSGTAVNEQFF
TRBJ2-7	NA	NA	TRBV6-1	TGTGCCAGCAGTGAAGTGGTAGGGGACTCCTACGAGCAGTACTTC	CASSEVVGDSYEQYF
TRBJ2-5	NA	once	TRBV18	TGTGCCAGCTCACAAGAGACCCAGTACTTC	CASSQETQYF
TRBJ1-6	NA	once	TRBV5-1	TGCGCCAGCAGCTTGCTGTCCGAAGTTAATTCACCCCTCCACTTT	CASSLLSEVNSPLHF
TRBJ1-1	NA	NA	TRBV6-2/TRBV6-3	TGTGCCAGCAGTGAGACATTGAACACTGAAGCTTTCTTT	CASSETLNTEAFF
TRBJ2-5	TRBD2	NA	TRBV4-3	TGCGCCAGCAGCTCCCAACTAGCGGGGGGGTTAGAGACCCAGTACTTC	CASSSQLAGGLETQYF
TRBJ2-3	TRBD2	NA	TRBV3-1/TRBV3-2	TGTGCCAGCAGCCCCAGCGGGGGGGCAGATACGCAGTATTTT	CASSPSGGADTQYF
TRBJ2-2	TRBD1	NA	TRBV6-2/TRBV6-3	TGTGCCAGCAGTTCCTCAGGGACAGGGGCTTACACCGGGGAGCTGTTTTTT	CASSSSGTGAYTGELFF
TRBJ1-3	NA	NA	TRBV4-2	TGTGCCAGCAGCCAAGCTAACAGGGGAAACACCATATATTTT	CASSQANRGNTIYF
TRBJ2-7	NA	NA	TRBV7-9	TGTGCCAGCAGCTTAGCAGAGGCCGAGCAGTACTTC	CASSLAEAEQYF
TRBJ1-2	NA	NA	TRBV9	TGTGCCAGCAGCCCCCACTATGGCTACACCTTC	CASSPHYGYTF
TRBJ1-3	NA	NA	TRBV27	TGTGCCAGCAGTCCCATGGGCACGGGCCTGATGGCTGGAAACACCATATATTTT	CASSPMGTGLMAGNTIYF
TRBJ1-5	TRBD1	NA	TRBV6-6	TGTGCCAGCAGCCCCACCGGGACAGGGTGGCAGCCCCAGCATTTT	CASSPTGTGWQPQHF
TRBJ2-1	NA	NA	TRBV7-9	TGTGCCAGCAGCCCTCATTACAGGGAAGAGGCCTACAATGAGCAGTTCTTC	CASSPHYREEAYNEQFF
TRBJ1-1	NA	NA	TRBV27	TGTGCCAGCAGTTTACGACGGTTCAACACTGAAGCTTTCTTT	CASSLRRFNTEAFF
TRBJ1-1	TRBD1	NA	TRBV6-5	TGTGCCAGCAGTTACTGGGACAGGGCTGAAGCTTTCTTT	CASSYWDRAEAFF
TRBJ2-7	NA	NA	TRBV7-2	TGTGCCAGCAGCTTATTAGGCTTTGCCACCTACGAGCAGTACTTC	CASSLLGFATYEQYF
TRBJ2-5	NA	NA	TRBV7-6	TGTGCCAGCAGCTTTCTCTTGCGGGGCCAAGAGACCCAGTACTTC	CASSFLLRGQETQYF
TRBJ1-2	NA	once	TRBV5-6	TGTGCCAGCAGCTTGTACAACAGGGTTGCGGACGGCTACACCTTC	CASSLYNRVADGYTF
TRBJ1-6	TRBD1	NA	TRBV19	TGTGCCAGTAAAATTAAGGGGGCCGAGGGATCACCCCTCCACTTT	CASKIKGAEGSPLHF
TRBJ2-1	NA	once	TRBV27	TGTGCCAGCAGTTCCGGGGGCTTGTACAATGAGCAGTTCTTC	CASSSGGLYNEQFF
TRBJ1-2	TRBD1	NA	TRBV29-1	TGCAGCGTTGCGGGACAGGGGAGTGGCTACACCTTC	CSVAGQGSGYTF
TRBJ1-2	TRBD1	NA	TRBV7-2	TGTGCCAGCAGCTTCGGGACAGCCCTTCAGGCAAGGGGCTACACCTTC	CASSFGTALQARGYTF
TRBJ1-6	NA	NA	TRBV27	TGTGCCAGCAGTTTGGCGGCAGCGAGCTCCTATAATTCACCCCTCCACTTT	CASSLAAASSYNSPLHF
TRBJ2-3	NA	NA	TRBV29-1	TGCAGCGTTGAAAAGGGTTCGGGGAGCACAGATACGCAGTATTTT	CSVEKGSGSTDTQYF
TRBJ1-1	NA	NA	TRBV19	TGTGCCAGTAGAGACCCCGGGCAGGGCTCTGAAGCTTTCTTT	CASRDPGQGSEAFF
TRBJ1-3	NA	NA	TRBV9	TGTGCCAGCAGCGTAGTTTCGGGATTCTCTGGAAACACCATATATTTT	CASSVVSGFSGNTIYF
TRBJ1-5	NA	NA	TRBV6-2/TRBV6-3	TGTGCCAGCAGTTACATTGGGGCGGCGGGCAATCAGCCCCAGCATTTT	CASSYIGAAGNQPQHF